What follows is one T cell receptor beta chain and its context. Its antigen is currently unknown. CDR3 length: 15 residues. Germline V gene data show CDR1 as SQVTM and CDR2 as ANQGSEA. Trimming removed 3 bases at V and 8 bases at J, with 20 bases between. This sample was included in a study of T cells after yellow fever vaccination. Background on the study: The authors prepared low-cell-number fractions using SMART-Seq v4 Ultra Low Input.

By 5'RACE template switching, TCR cDNA was produced, with a universal primer site and UMIs added in the process. MiXCR was run by TCRdb on the 5' RACE reads, yielding one entry per CDR3 protein. The sample lists almost 600,000 distinct CDR3 sequences; about 14% were seen once. General study points: It was the secondary response that reached its peak faster, day 5 versus 15, but it was weaker. Bulk-population clonotypes that are abundant could appear as contaminants in FACS-sorted repertoires.

This sequence joins TRBV29-1 and TRBJ2-1, with D possibly TRBD2 on 6 matching bases. The sample in question was PBMCs, obtained on the day of the yellow fever booster vaccination. This TCR was sampled from a man aged 30 to 45 who received the YFV17D yellow fever vaccine. The CDR3 DNA reads TGCAGCGTTGAGGGAGGCTTTGCGGGTACGTATGAGCAGTTCTTC. Translation: CSVEGGFAGTYEQFF.